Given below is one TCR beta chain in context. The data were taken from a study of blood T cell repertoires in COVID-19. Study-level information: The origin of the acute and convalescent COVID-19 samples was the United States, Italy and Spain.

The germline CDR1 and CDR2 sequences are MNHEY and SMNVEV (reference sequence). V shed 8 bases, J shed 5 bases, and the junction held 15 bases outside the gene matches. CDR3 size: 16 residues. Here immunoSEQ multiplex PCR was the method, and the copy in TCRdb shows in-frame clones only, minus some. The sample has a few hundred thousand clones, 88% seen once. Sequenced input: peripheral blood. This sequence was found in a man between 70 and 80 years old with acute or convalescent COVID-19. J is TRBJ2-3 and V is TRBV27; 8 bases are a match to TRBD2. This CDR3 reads CASGPGLAGRGDTQYF. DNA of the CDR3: TGTGCCAGCGGGCCCGGGCTAGCGGGTCGGGGAGATACGCAGTATTTT.